This T cell receptor (beta chain) is drawn from a study of tumor and adjacent non-tumor tissue in lung cancer. Whole-study context: The cohort had about 12 adenocarcinoma, a couple of squamous cell and 1 small cell patients. Samples averaged about 4.17 million productive TCRbeta reads each. Study-wide points: In normal lung, the top 100 clones were significantly more dominant than in tumor. TCR diversity was significantly greater in tumor than normal lung tissue.

RNA was extracted from bulk tissue without any cell sorting. As to this clonotype: Its antigen is not known.

Germline-derived CDR1 and CDR2 are MNHNS and SASEGT. The CDR3 sequence is 16 residues long. The V end lost 3 bases, the J end lost 1 base, and 16 bases lay between the germline ends. A modified ARM-PCR protocol with three rounds of nested PCR amplified TCRbeta. TCRdb reprocessed the multiplex PCR reads with MiXCR, giving one entry per CDR3 protein. The sample has 60,000 to 95,000 distinct CDR3 sequences; roughly 80% are singletons. The rearrangement links TRBV6-1 to TRBJ2-7; perhaps D is TRBD1 or TRBD2 (5 bases each). The origin of this receptor is a woman in her 50s with non-small cell lung cancer. Sequencing was performed on lung tumor tissue. The CDR3 nucleotides read TGTGCCAGCAGTGATGATGGGATGGGGGAGTCCTACGAGCAGTACTTC. Translation gives CASSDDGMGESYEQYF.